One and the same sample provided the 18 T cell receptor beta chains below, sequenced in a study of neurological immune-mediated disorders. The time point is: longitudinal time-point 2. One entry per CDR3 protein, called by TCRdb with MiXCR from the 5' RACE reads. This sample has tens of thousands of distinct CDR3 sequences, with roughly 13% found just once. What was sequenced was PBMCs. These receptor sequences come from a female donor with HTLV-1-associated myelopathy (HAM/TSP).

The V call is TRBV5-1, the J call TRBJ2-7, with 12 bases aligning to TRBD1. The CDR3 is 17 residues long. The V and J ends lost 5 bases and 2 bases, in that order; junction bases with no gene match: 11. The germline V gene has CDR1 SGHRS and CDR2 YFSETQ. CDR3 loop: CASSSEPGQGATYEQYF. The CDR3, as DNA: TGCGCCAGCAGTTCAGAACCGGGACAGGGGGCAACCTACGAGCAGTACTTC.

This clonotype was counted ten times or more. This chain links TRBV6-5 with TRBJ1-2; 10 bases align to TRBD1. J gave up 4 bases and V 6 bases, and 2 bases lay outside the gene matches. Germline lookup yields CDR1 MNHEY and CDR2 SVGAGI. The CDR3 is made up of 13 amino acids. The CDR3: CASRTGGGYGYTF. As DNA, the CDR3 is TGTGCCAGCAGGACAGGGGGCGGCTATGGCTACACCTTC.

In this sample, this clonotype turned up many times. The chain employs TRBV28 and TRBJ2-2, with 15 bases fitting TRBD2. Looked up from germline, CDR1 is MDHEN and CDR2 is SYDVKM. The CDR3 covers 17 residues. Losses at the gene ends were 3 bases for V and 4 bases for J; bases not matched to a gene: 3. The CDR3 is CASSLVGLAGGTGELFF. The CDR3 DNA follows: TGTGCCAGCAGTTTGGTGGGACTAGCGGGGGGCACCGGGGAGCTGTTTTTT.

There are a few counts of this clonotype. This clone may be a read error of a much larger clone one base away. The chain is built from TRBV5-1 and TRBJ1-1; D ambiguous. Trimming removed 4 bases at V and 1 base at J, with 14 bases between. Per the germline V gene, CDR1 is SGHRS and CDR2 is YFSETQ. This CDR3 is 15 amino acids long. In DNA, the CDR3 is TGCGCCAGCAGCGACGCCGTGCCTCCGAACACTGAAGCTTTCTTT. Translated, it gives CASSDAVPPNTEAFF.

A note on this clonotype: A single base separates this from a much larger clone, so it may be a read error. The chain is built from TRBV7-2 and TRBJ2-3, with TRBD2 matching over 9 bases. Germline lookup yields CDR1 SGHTA and CDR2 FQGNSA. This CDR3 region has 16 residues. The CDR3 region is CANSGSGGASTDTQYF. CDR3 sequence (DNA): TGTGCCAACAGCGGTAGCGGGGGCGCTAGCACAGATACGCAGTATTTT.

This clonotype was seen ten or more times. This rearrangement joins TRBV12-3 or TRBV12-4 to TRBJ2-7; 7 bases agree with TRBD1. V was pared by 6 bases and J by 2 bases, with 7 bases of the junction left unmatched. This CDR3 has 14 amino acids. The CDR3 region is CASSDGTDAYEQYF. Here the CDR3 DNA reads TGTGCCAGCAGCGACGGGACAGATGCCTACGAGCAGTACTTC.

This clonotype was picked up many times. J is TRBJ2-2 and V is TRBV5-1; 11 positions match TRBD1. J lost 5 bases, V lost 5 bases, and 5 bases had no gene match. This CDR3 is 15 amino acids long. Germline lookup yields CDR1 SGHRS and CDR2 YFSETQ. Here the CDR3 reads CASSRDRGETGELFF. The CDR3 nucleotides read TGCGCCAGCAGTCGGGACAGGGGGGAAACCGGGGAGCTGTTTTTT.

This clonotype was found many times. This sequence joins TRBV27 and TRBJ2-2, with TRBD2 identical over 15 bases. V gave up 5 bases and J gave up 6 bases; unmatched junction bases: 7. Germline lookup yields CDR1 MNHEY and CDR2 SMNVEV (reference sequence). The CDR3 loop spans 17 amino acids. The CDR3 reads CASSPWTSGGGPGELFF. As DNA, the CDR3 is TGTGCCAGCAGTCCCTGGACTAGCGGGGGGGGTCCCGGGGAGCTGTTTTTT.

This clonotype was recorded at least ten times. The chain combines TRBV10-3 with TRBJ2-3, with D perhaps being TRBD1 or TRBD2 (6 bases each). The CDR3 is made up of 14 amino acids. Trimming stripped 3 bases from V and 2 bases from J, with 9 bases between. The germline CDR1 and CDR2 sequences are ENHRY and SYGVKD. The CDR3 nucleotides are TGTGCCATCAGTGATTGGGGGGCCACAGATACGCAGTATTTT. It is translated as CAISDWGATDTQYF.

This clonotype was observed at least ten times. This rearrangement joins TRBV20-1 to TRBJ2-3, with 11 bases matching TRBD2. Germline trimming cut 8 bases from V and 3 bases from J; bases unmatched to any gene: 7. Germline CDR1 reads DFQATT; CDR2 reads SNEGSKA (reference sequence). The CDR3 is made up of 14 amino acids. As DNA, the CDR3 is TGCAGTTCCCGAGGGACTAGCGGAACAGATACGCAGTATTTT. It specifies CSSRGTSGTDTQYF.

This clonotype came up many times. The chain combines TRBV20-1 with TRBJ1-2; no clear D. V lost 6 bases and J 4 bases, leaving 15 bases between the germline ends. Looked up from germline, CDR1 is DFQATT and CDR2 is SNEGSKA (reference sequence). CDR3 length: 13 amino acids. CDR3 residues: CSAICSSGYGYTF. For the CDR3, the DNA is TGCAGTGCCATCTGTAGTTCGGGCTATGGCTACACCTTC.

The V and J genes are TRBV9 and TRBJ2-7; D not certain. Looked up from germline, CDR1 is SGDLS and CDR2 is YYNGEE. This CDR3 has 14 residues. The germline V and J ends were trimmed by 0 bases and 6 bases, with 13 bases remaining between them. CDR3 DNA sequence: TGTGCCAGCAGCGTAGATTCGGAACTGGGCGAGCAGTACTTC. As protein: CASSVDSELGEQYF.

The sample holds many counts of this clonotype. The chain carries TRBV6-5 and TRBJ2-1, with 9 bases identical to TRBD2. Per the germline V gene, CDR1 is MNHEY and CDR2 is SVGAGI. The CDR3 extends over 16 amino acids. The V gene end was trimmed by 0 bases and the J gene end by 4 bases; junction bases not matched to a gene: 4. CDR3 DNA sequence: TGTGCCAGCAGTTACTCCGGCGGGGGGGGATACAATGAGCAGTTCTTC. Protein: CASSYSGGGGYNEQFF.

The rearrangement uses TRBV18 and TRBJ2-5; possible D gene TRBD1, 6 bases. The CDR3 is 15 amino acids. Trimming shortened V by 2 bases and J by 0 bases, and 10 bases separated the two germline ends. Germline V gene data show CDR1 as KGHSH and CDR2 as LQKENI. CDR3 nucleotide sequence: TGTGCCAGCTCACCATTACAGGGAAACCAAGAGACCCAGTACTTC. Its translation: CASSPLQGNQETQYF.

This clonotype was seen many times. The chain uses TRBV4-1 and TRBJ2-7; 10 nucleotides agree with TRBD1. Unmatched junction bases numbered 5, after V lost 1 base and J lost 5 bases. The CDR3 has 15 residues. Germline CDR1 and CDR2: MGHRA and YSYEKL. Written as DNA, the CDR3 is TGCGCCAGCAGCCAAGGATGGGACAGGGGTAACGAGCAGTACTTC. Translating gives CASSQGWDRGNEQYF.

This clonotype was recorded at least ten times. The V call is TRBV2, the J call TRBJ2-7, with D possibly matching TRBD1 (5 bases). The CDR3 is made up of 15 amino acids. Trimming removed 4 bases from V and 2 bases from J, with 15 bases in between. CDR1 and CDR2 (germline): SNHLY, FYNNEI. The CDR3 DNA is TGTGCCAGCAGTGTGCAGGGCTCCGCAGCCTACGAGCAGTACTTC. Protein: CASSVQGSAAYEQYF. Full variable domain (remainder filled in from reference TRBV2 and TRBJ2-7): EPEVTQTPSHQVTQMGQEVILRCVPISNHLYFYWYRQILGQKVEFLVSFYNNEISEKSEIFDDQFSVERPDGSNFTLKIRSTKLEDSAMYFCASSVQGSAAYEQYFGPGTRLTVT.

The table lists this clonotype with many counts. The chain is built from TRBV12-3 or TRBV12-4 and TRBJ1-2; D remains unclear. V was cut by 2 bases and J by 0 bases, with 4 bases left in between. CDR3 size: 13 residues. The CDR3 reads CASSLSPNYGYTF. CDR3 DNA: TGTGCCAGCAGTTTATCACCTAACTATGGCTACACCTTC.

This clonotype came up many times. CDR3 region: CASSYHTDTQYF. CDR3 sequence (DNA): TGCGCCAGCAGCTACCACACAGATACGCAGTATTTT. The chain combines TRBV5-1 with TRBJ2-3; D gene ambiguous. This CDR3 comprises 12 residues. Germline CDR1 and CDR2: SGHRS and YFSETQ. Trimming pared 3 bases from V and 2 bases from J, leaving 4 bases between.